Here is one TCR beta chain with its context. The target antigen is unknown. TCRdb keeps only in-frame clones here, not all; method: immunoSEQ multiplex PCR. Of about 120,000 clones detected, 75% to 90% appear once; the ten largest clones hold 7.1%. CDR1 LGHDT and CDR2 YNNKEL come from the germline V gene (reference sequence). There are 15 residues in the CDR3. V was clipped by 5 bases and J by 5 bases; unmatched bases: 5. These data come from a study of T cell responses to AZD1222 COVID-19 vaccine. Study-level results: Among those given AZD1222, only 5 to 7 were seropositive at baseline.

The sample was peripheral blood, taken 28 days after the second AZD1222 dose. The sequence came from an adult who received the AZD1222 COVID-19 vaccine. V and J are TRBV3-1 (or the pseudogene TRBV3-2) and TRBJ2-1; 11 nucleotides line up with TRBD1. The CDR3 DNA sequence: TGTGCCAGCAGCGCCGGGACAGGGGGTCACAATGAGCAGTTCTTC. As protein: CASSAGTGGHNEQFF.